These T cell receptor beta chains were read from a single sample in a study of OX40 agonist ivuxolimab in advanced cancers. TCRdb's table, derived via immunoSEQ multiplex PCR, lists solely in-frame clones and lacks some. This sample has more than 50,000 clones, with 84% found just once. The specimen comprised CD4+ or CD8+ T cells sorted from blood, sampled in a trial of the OX40 agonist ivuxolimab. The receptors derive from an adult with an advanced solid tumor such as melanoma, head and neck, liver or kidney cancer. The CDR3 runs from the conserved cysteine through the conserved F or W. The D gene is left open where the match is weak. The size field is filled for only some rows; it gives once, few, many or a size class.

TRBV12-5	TRBD2	.	TRBJ2-3	TGTGCTAGTGGGATAGCGGGGGGGACTATTAGCACAGATACGCAGTATTTT	CASGIAGGTISTDTQYF
TRBV5-4	.	.	TRBJ2-1	TGTGCCAGCAGCCCGGGACCGCGCGTTGAGCAGTTCTTC	CASSPGPRVEQFF
TRBV7-2	.	.	TRBJ2-7	TGTGCCAGCAGCTTACTGCCGGGCCCCTACTACGAGCAGTACTTC	CASSLLPGPYYEQYF
TRBV4-2	.	.	TRBJ2-2	TGTGCCAGCAGCCCCCAACCCCAGGGATCCACCGGGGAGCTGTTTTTT	CASSPQPQGSTGELFF
TRBV4-1	.	few	TRBJ1-1	TGCGCCAGCAGCCCCCCGGGGGGGAACACTGAAGCTTTCTTT	CASSPPGGNTEAFF
TRBV7-2	.	.	TRBJ2-5	TGTGCCAGCAGCTTATGGGTCAGCCAAGAGACCCAGTACTTC	CASSLWVSQETQYF
TRBV19	.	.	TRBJ2-5	TGTGCCAGTAGTACTACAGGGACCGAGACCCAGTACTTC	CASSTTGTETQYF
TRBV15	.	once	TRBJ1-1	TGTGCCACCAGCAGAGAAGTAGGGAGCACTGAAGCTTTCTTT	CATSREVGSTEAFF
TRBV7-2	.	.	TRBJ2-7	TGTGCCAGCAGTTTCCAGGGTGGGTCTAGCTCCTACGAGCAGTACTTC	CASSFQGGSSSYEQYF
TRBV29-1	.	.	TRBJ1-2	TGCAGCGTTGGCGCGGACGGATACTATGGCTACACCTTC	CSVGADGYYGYTF